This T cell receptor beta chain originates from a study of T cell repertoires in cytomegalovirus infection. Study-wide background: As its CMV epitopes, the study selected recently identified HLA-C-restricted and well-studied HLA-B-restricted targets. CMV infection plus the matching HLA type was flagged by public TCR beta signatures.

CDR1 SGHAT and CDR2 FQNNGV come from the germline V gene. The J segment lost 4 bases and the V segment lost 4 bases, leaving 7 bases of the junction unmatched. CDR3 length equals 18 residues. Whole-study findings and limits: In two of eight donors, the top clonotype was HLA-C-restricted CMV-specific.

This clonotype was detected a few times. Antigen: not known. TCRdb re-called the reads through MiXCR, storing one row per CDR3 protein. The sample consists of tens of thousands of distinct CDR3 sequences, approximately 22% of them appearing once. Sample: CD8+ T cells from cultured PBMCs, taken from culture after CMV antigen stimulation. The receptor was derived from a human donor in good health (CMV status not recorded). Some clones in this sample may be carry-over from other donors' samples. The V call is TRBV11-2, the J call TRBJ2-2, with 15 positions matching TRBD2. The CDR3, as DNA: TGTGCCAGCAGCTCTTGGACTAGCGGGGGGGCTCTCACCGGGGAGCTGTTTTTT. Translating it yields CASSSWTSGGALTGELFF. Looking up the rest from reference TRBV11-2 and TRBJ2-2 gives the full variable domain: EAGVAQSPRYKIIEKRQSVAFWCNPISGHATLYWYQQILGQGPKLLIQFQNNGVVDDSQLPKDRFSAERLKGVDSTLKIQPAKLEDSAVYLCASSSWTSGGALTGELFFGEGSRLTVL.